The 12 T cell receptor beta chains below come from one sample, sequenced in a study of blood T cells in healthy people across ages. Combining a sample-barcoded 5' primer with a J-beta primer mix, a second PCR ran for roughly 7 to 11 cycles. TCRdb re-called the 5' RACE reads through MiXCR, storing one row per CDR3 protein. The profile covers over 450,000 distinct CDR3 sequences, with around 24% appearing a single time and approximately 8.7% taken by the ten largest. These data also formed part of another study, on T cells of mothers and their children.

The sample comprised blood. The receptors originated from a boy aged 10-17 years in good health.

V usage is TRBV3-1 and J usage is TRBJ1-6; weak D call: TRBD1 (6 bases). With 3 bases removed from V and 7 bases from J, the gap between germline ends came to 10 bases. There are 14 residues in the CDR3. Per germline, CDR1 LGHDT and CDR2 YNNKEL (reference sequence). DNA of the CDR3: TGTGCCAGCAGCCACGGACAGACCAATTCACCCCTCCACTTT. This translates into CASSHGQTNSPLHF.

The chain joins TRBV29-1 to TRBJ2-5; possibly TRBD2 for D (6 bases). The V end lost 3 bases, the J end lost 4 bases, and 18 bases lay between the germline ends. CDR1 is SQVTM and CDR2 is ANQGSEA in the germline V gene. CDR3 length equals 15 residues. CDR3 nucleotide sequence: TGCAGCGTTGACATTTACGGGGGTGGGGGAGAGACCCAGTACTTC. It codes for CSVDIYGGGGETQYF.

This chain joins TRBV5-4 and TRBJ2-5; 9 bases line up with TRBD2. The CDR3 totals 14 residues. Trimming took 3 bases from V and 1 from J; bases not matched to a gene: 1. Germline CDR1 is SGHNT and CDR2 is YYREEE (reference sequence). CDR3 nucleotides: TGTGCCAGCAGCTCTAGCGGGGTCCAAGAGACCCAGTACTTC. Translating gives CASSSSGVQETQYF.

Ten or more counts support this clonotype. Written as DNA, the CDR3 is TGCAGCGTTGAAGGGACAGGGGCTGGTGTTGGGACCCAGTACTTC. Translated: CSVEGTGAGVGTQYF. The chain joins TRBV29-1 to TRBJ2-5, with 9 bases lining up with TRBD1. The germline CDR1 and CDR2 sequences are SQVTM and ANQGSEA. The CDR3 totals 15 residues. The V segment lost 1 base and the J segment 7 bases; nucleotides outside the gene matches: 10.

This clonotype was seen only once. The CDR3, as DNA: TGCGCCAGCAGCTTGGAGACAGGAAACACTGAAGCTTTCTTT. Translating gives CASSLETGNTEAFF. V gene TRBV5-1 combines with J gene TRBJ1-1; D may be TRBD1 (6 bases). CDR1 and CDR2 (germline): SGHRS, YFSETQ. V was cut by 0 bases and J by 2 bases, with 8 bases left in between. The length of the CDR3 is 14 residues.

Only a few counts were recorded for this clonotype. The chain joins TRBV28 to TRBJ2-7, with D perhaps matching TRBD2 (5 bases). Germline V lookup: CDR1 MDHEN, CDR2 SYDVKM. The CDR3 has 15 residues. Trimming removed 7 bases from V and 0 bases from J, with 16 bases in between. CDR3 sequence: CASTRGSTSSYEQYF. CDR3 nucleotide sequence: TGTGCCAGCACCCGCGGGTCCACCAGCTCCTACGAGCAGTACTTC.

This clonotype has a handful of counts. The chain employs TRBV20-1 and TRBJ2-5, with D perhaps being TRBD1 or TRBD2 (6 bases each). The DNA end lines up better with TRBJ2-7; the J call may be wrong. Germline V gives CDR1 DFQATT, CDR2 SNEGSKA (reference sequence). The CDR3 totals 15 residues. Written as DNA, the CDR3 is TGCAGTGCTAACCCTACTAGAGGGGGGCCCTACGAGCAGTACTTC. As protein: CSANPTRGGPYEQYF.

This chain joins TRBV5-1 and TRBJ1-4; perhaps TRBD1 as D (5 bases). Germline CDR1 reads SGHRS; CDR2 reads YFSETQ. This CDR3 spans 16 amino acids. V lost 4 bases, J lost 6 bases, and 19 bases lay in between. The CDR3 loop reads CASSTMGGGQDEKLFF. The CDR3 DNA follows: TGCGCCAGCAGCACGATGGGGGGAGGACAAGATGAAAAACTGTTTTTT.

The chain combines TRBV20-1 with TRBJ2-3, with 7 bases identical to TRBD2. Germline lookup yields CDR1 DFQATT and CDR2 SNEGSKA (reference sequence). This CDR3 spans 14 amino acids. V lost 3 bases, J lost 4 bases, and 7 bases stayed unmatched. CDR3 sequence: CSARMATSADTQYF. Here the CDR3 DNA reads TGCAGTGCTAGGATGGCTACTAGCGCAGATACGCAGTATTTT.

This chain uses TRBV7-8 with TRBJ2-1; tentatively, D is TRBD1 (5 bases). The J call may be mistaken, given a closer DNA end match to TRBJ2-7. This CDR3 contains 14 residues. CDR1 and CDR2 (germline): SGHVS, FQNEAQ. CDR3 DNA: TGTGCCAGCAGCTTAGGTTATCAGGGCTACGAGCAGTACTTC. Amino acids: CASSLGYQGYEQYF.

This sequence joins TRBV4-1 and TRBJ2-5; 8 nucleotides agree with TRBD2. Judging by the DNA end, TRBJ2-1 fits better; the J call may be wrong. The length of the CDR3 is 15 residues. CDR1 MGHRA and CDR2 YSYEKL come from the germline V gene. The CDR3 coding sequence is TGCGCCAGCAGCCAAGCAGCAGCGGGGGCGGGTGAGCAGTTCTTC. The encoded protein is CASSQAAAGAGEQFF.

V usage is TRBV28 and J usage is TRBJ2-3; D possibly corresponds to TRBD1 (6 bases). From germline, CDR1 is MDHEN and CDR2 SYDVKM. The CDR3 sequence is 15 residues long. Trimming stripped 5 bases from V and 2 bases from J, with 14 bases between. Here the CDR3 reads CASSLQGSYTDTQYF. The CDR3 DNA reads TGTGCCAGCAGTCTTCAGGGGTCGTACACAGATACGCAGTATTTT.